This T cell receptor beta chain was sequenced for a study of cytomegalovirus exposure and HLA in healthy donors. Study-level points and caveats: When the data were analyzed later, several of the most significant clusters appeared to be linked to common viral pathogens.

Healthy bone marrow donors made up the donors. For this clone: Antigen: not known.

This PCR relied on a set of 60 Vbeta primers and 13 Jbeta primers. Only in-frame clones appear in the TCRdb table, and some are missing; sequencing was by immunoSEQ multiplex PCR. The table records 100,000 to 150,000 clones, around 73% of them present only once. The length of the CDR3 is 17 residues. V shed 0 bases, J shed 2 bases, and the junction held 7 bases outside the gene matches. Germline V CDR1 and CDR2: LGHNA, YSLEER. The TCR comes from a young man in good health and CMV-seropositive. Sequencing was carried out using PBMCs. The rearrangement uses TRBV4-3 and TRBJ1-5, with 7 bases lining up with TRBD1. CDR3 loop: CASSQDLARGGNQPQHF. CDR3 nucleotide sequence: TGCGCCAGCAGCCAAGATCTAGCCAGGGGGGGCAATCAGCCCCAGCATTTT.